Presented here are 15 T cell receptor beta chains from one specimen sequenced in a study of blood T cell repertoires in COVID-19 (dated by TCRdb to the early 2020s). Library preparation used the immunoSEQ multiplex PCR assay. What TCRdb holds here is the immuneACCESS table cut down to in-frame rearrangements. Part of the clones is not present; checked against another copy, under half of the missing clones reflect an unresolved V gene, and the others are unexplained. The table for this sample lists a few hundred thousand clones; approximately 80% of them were counted only once. Around 4% of the sample lies in the top ten. The sequencing sample was made of PBMCs or T cells enriched from blood (not recorded which). These receptors were collected from a man aged 25-45 years with acute COVID-19.

This CDR3 is CASSYGTGSYGYTF. The CDR3 DNA is TGTGCCAGCAGTTACGGGACAGGGAGCTATGGCTACACCTTC. V is TRBV6-5 and J is TRBJ1-2; 9 bases fit TRBD1. Trimming at V came to 2 bases and at J to 4 bases, leaving 2 bases not matched to a gene. In germline, CDR1 is MNHEY, CDR2 SVGAGI. This CDR3 spans 14 amino acids.

V is TRBV6-5 and J is TRBJ2-1, with 11 bases lining up with TRBD1. The V and J ends lost 8 bases and 4 bases, in that order; junction bases with no gene match: 7. This CDR3 spans 15 amino acids. Germline CDR1 and CDR2: MNHEY and SVGAGI. CDR3 sequence reads: CASRQGTGGYNEQFF. DNA for the CDR3: TGTGCCAGCCGCCAGGGGACAGGGGGGTACAATGAGCAGTTCTTC.

V usage is TRBV6-4 and J usage is TRBJ2-3; TRBD2 agrees at 12 bases. The germline V gene has CDR1 MRHNA and CDR2 SNTAGT. J lost 0 bases, V lost 4 bases, and 5 bases had no gene match. This CDR3 is built from 17 residues. The CDR3 nucleotides read TGTGCCAGCAGTGCTAGCGGGGGGGCCAGGAGCACAGATACGCAGTATTTT. Translating it yields CASSASGGARSTDTQYF.

The rearrangement uses TRBV6-2 or TRBV6-3 and TRBJ1-6; 11 nucleotides match TRBD1. V gave up 4 bases and J gave up 9 bases; unmatched junction bases: 14. Per the germline V gene, CDR1 is MNHEY and CDR2 is SVGEGT. This CDR3 region has 18 residues. CDR3 loop: CASSSPRDRGLIGSPLHF. The CDR3 region has the DNA TGTGCCAGCAGTTCCCCAAGGGACAGGGGGTTAATTGGTTCACCCCTCCACTTT.

The CDR3 DNA sequence: TGCGCCAGCAGCCGTGTCACAGGGGGGGCGGGGAACACTGAAGCTTTCTTT. This translates into CASSRVTGGAGNTEAFF. This chain links TRBV4-1 with TRBJ1-1, with 8 bases that match TRBD1. Germline V gives CDR1 MGHRA, CDR2 YSYEKL. This CDR3 region has 17 residues. V trimming: 4 bases; J trimming: 1 base; junction bases outside the gene matches: 11.

This chain links TRBV19 with TRBJ1-3; D is uncertain. Germline V CDR1 and CDR2: LNHDA, SQIVND (reference sequence). Trimming left V 5 bases short and J 0 bases short, with 14 bases between. This CDR3 is built from 16 residues. The CDR3 protein is CASSGKRQVSGNTIYF. The CDR3 coding sequence is TGTGCCAGTAGTGGAAAACGACAAGTCTCTGGAAACACCATATATTTT.

In this sample, this clone turned up a few times. This chain links TRBV6-5 with TRBJ1-3; a weak D match, TRBD1 (5 bases). The V gene's germline CDR1 is MNHEY and CDR2 SVGAGI. Trimming removed 6 bases at V and 0 bases at J, with 9 bases between. This CDR3 comprises 14 residues. The CDR3 coding sequence is TGTGCCAGCAGCCCGACAGTCTCTGGAAACACCATATATTTT. Protein sequence: CASSPTVSGNTIYF.

The chain's CDR3 is CAISGWTGPNTEAFF. The CDR3 DNA follows: TGTGCCATCAGTGGATGGACAGGCCCGAACACTGAAGCTTTCTTT. This chain links TRBV10-3 with TRBJ1-1; TRBD1 matches 7 bases. V shed 4 bases, J shed 1 base, and the junction held 6 bases outside the gene matches. CDR3 length: 15 residues. Germline-derived CDR1 and CDR2 are ENHRY and SYGVKD.

The chain uses TRBV9 and TRBJ2-5; tentatively, D is TRBD2 (7 bases). This CDR3 has 17 residues. Trimming shortened V by 4 bases and J by 4 bases, and 23 bases separated the two germline ends. Germline loops: CDR1 SGDLS, CDR2 YYNGEE. The CDR3 coding sequence is TGTGCCAGCAGCACCAGTAGGCGGGGGCCCCCGAGAGAGACCCAGTACTTC. Protein: CASSTSRRGPPRETQYF. Combining the CDR3 with reference TRBV9 and TRBJ2-5 gives the whole variable domain DSGVTQTPKHLITATGQRVTLRCSPRSGDLSVYWYQQSLDQGLQFLIQYYNGEERAKGNILERFSAQQFPDLHSELNLSSLELGDSALYFCASSTSRRGPPRETQYFGPGTRLLVL.

The chain links TRBV5-4 to TRBJ2-1, with D possibly being TRBD2 (6 bases). The CDR3 is 15 amino acids. V gave up 4 bases and J gave up 0 bases, with 11 bases separating them. CDR1 and CDR2 from the germline V gene are SGHNT and YYREEE (reference sequence). CDR3 protein: CASSERAASYNEQFF. The CDR3 region has the DNA TGTGCCAGCAGCGAGCGGGCCGCCTCCTACAATGAGCAGTTCTTC.

J is TRBJ2-7 and V is TRBV30; the match to TRBD2 covers 8 bases. Trimming removed 0 bases from V and 6 bases from J; junction bases left unmatched: 7. Germline V gene sequence: CDR1 GTSNPN, CDR2 SVGIG (reference sequence). This CDR3 is built from 14 residues. The CDR3 is CAWSVGTSALEQYF. Here the CDR3 DNA reads TGTGCCTGGAGTGTGGGGACTAGTGCGCTCGAGCAGTACTTC.

This chain uses TRBV5-1 with TRBJ2-3; 11 nucleotides line up with TRBD1. V lost 3 bases, J lost 3 bases, and 3 bases stayed unmatched. Germline V CDR1 and CDR2: SGHRS, YFSETQ. The CDR3 has 15 amino acids. CDR3 region: CASSSRDRGTDTQYF. The CDR3 DNA follows: TGCGCCAGCAGCTCGAGGGACAGGGGGACAGATACGCAGTATTTT. Based on the CDR3 plus reference TRBV5-1 and TRBJ2-3, the full variable domain is KAGVTQTPRYLIKTRGQQVTLSCSPISGHRSVSWYQQTPGQGLQFLFEYFSETQRNKGNFPGRFSGRQFSNSRSEMNVSTLELGDSALYLCASSSRDRGTDTQYFGPGTRLTVL.

The table lists this clone with a few counts. Additional DNA sequences in this sample encode the identical CDR3. The gene calls are TRBV12-3 or TRBV12-4 and TRBJ1-1; D not resolved. V gave up 3 bases and J gave up 1 base, with 6 bases separating them. This CDR3 is 13 amino acids long. CDR3 residues: CASSLSGNTEAFF. CDR3 in DNA: TGTGCCAGCAGTTTGTCAGGGAACACTGAAGCTTTCTTT.

This clone was picked up a small number of times. The chain employs TRBV19 and TRBJ1-2; D remains ambiguous. This CDR3 is 15 amino acids long. Trimming removed 8 bases at V and 0 bases at J, with 16 bases between. In germline, CDR1 is LNHDA, CDR2 SQIVND (reference sequence). The CDR3 sequence: CASALFPGSNYGYTF. The CDR3 nucleotides are TGTGCCAGTGCCCTTTTCCCAGGCTCTAACTATGGCTACACCTTC.

The CDR3, as DNA: TGTGCCAGCAGCCGACCGGAGGACAGGAACACCGGGGAGCTGTTTTTT. This encodes CASSRPEDRNTGELFF. The genes are TRBV7-3 and TRBJ2-2; possibly TRBD1 for D (6 bases). V was cut by 5 bases and J by 1 base, with 14 bases left in between. The CDR3 has 16 amino acids. Germline V gene sequence: CDR1 SGHTA, CDR2 FQGTGA.